The T cell receptor beta chain described here comes from a study of T cells after yellow fever vaccination. CDR3 length: 13 residues. CDR1 and CDR2 (germline): DFQATT, SNEGSKA (reference sequence). V shed 6 bases and J 11 bases; nucleotides not matched to a gene: 12. Concerning this clonotype itself: Its antigen is not identified.

General study points: A secondary response was less intense yet reached its peak sooner, at day 5 versus 15. FACS-sorted repertoires might harbor abundant contaminating clonotypes from the bulk population.

TCRdb analysed the 5' RACE reads with MiXCR anew, one entry per CDR3 protein. The sample shows 150,000 to 200,000 distinct CDR3 sequences, 6.5% to 8.5% of them seen only once. The chain joins TRBV20-1 to TRBJ1-5, with 8 positions matching TRBD1. The TCR sequence derives from a man younger than 30 who received the YFV17D yellow fever vaccine. The specimen comprised CD4+ T cells sorted from PBMCs, sampled around 5 days after the first yellow fever vaccination. This CDR3 reads CSANRGGEGSQHF. The CDR3 nucleotides read TGCAGTGCGAACAGGGGGGGAGAGGGGTCCCAGCATTTT.